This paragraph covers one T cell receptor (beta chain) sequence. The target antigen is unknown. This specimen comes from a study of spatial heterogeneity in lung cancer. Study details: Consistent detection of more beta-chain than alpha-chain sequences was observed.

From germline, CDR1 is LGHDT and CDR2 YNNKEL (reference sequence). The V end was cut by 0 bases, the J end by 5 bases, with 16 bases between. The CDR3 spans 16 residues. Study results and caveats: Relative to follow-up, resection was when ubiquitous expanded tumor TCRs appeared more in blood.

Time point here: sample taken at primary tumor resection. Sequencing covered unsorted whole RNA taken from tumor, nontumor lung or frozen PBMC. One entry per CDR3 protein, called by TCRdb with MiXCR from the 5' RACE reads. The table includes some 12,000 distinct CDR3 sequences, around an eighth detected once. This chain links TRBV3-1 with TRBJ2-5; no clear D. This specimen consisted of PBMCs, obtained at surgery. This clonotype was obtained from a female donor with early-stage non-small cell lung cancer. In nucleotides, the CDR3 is TGTGCCAGCAGCCAAGAGAAAGGAACATTTGGTGAGACCCAGTACTTC. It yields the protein CASSQEKGTFGETQYF.